A selection of T cell receptor beta chains follows, all from one sample in a study of blood T cell repertoires in COVID-19. Generated by immunoSEQ multiplex PCR, the TCRdb table keeps only in-frame clones and is missing some. The data contain 250,000 or so clones, nearly 90% of them singletons. The sample consisted of peripheral blood. These receptors were collected from a woman aged 55-70 years with COVID-19, enrolled during active disease. CDR3s include the opening cysteine and the closing phenylalanine or tryptophan. Each record gives: D gene, J gene, V gene, CDR3 length, clone size, CDR3 protein, CDR3 DNA. D genes are given only for firm matches. Clone size is stated in some rows and not others, as once, few, many or a class when expanded.

TRBD1 | TRBJ1-3 | TRBV6-6 | 16 | . | CASSSRQGTGGNTIYF | TGTGCCAGCAGTTCTAGACAGGGAACGGGTGGAAACACCATATATTTT
. | TRBJ2-3 | TRBV6-5 | 16 | . | CASSYSGGTSTDTQYF | TGTGCCAGCAGTTACTCAGGGGGTACTAGCACAGATACGCAGTATTTT
. | TRBJ1-6 | TRBV29-1 | 13 | once | CSVAGDRDSPLHF | TGCAGCGTTGCAGGGGATAGGGATTCACCCCTCCACTTT
. | TRBJ1-4 | TRBV5-1 | 16 | . | CASSSQGSTTNEKLFF | TGCGCCAGCAGTTCCCAGGGTTCCACAACTAATGAAAAACTGTTTTTT
. | TRBJ1-6 | TRBV2 | 11 | . | CASRRGPPLHF | TGTGCCAGTAGACGGGGTCCACCCCTCCACTTT
. | TRBJ1-2 | TRBV11-2 | 10 | . | CASSSGGYTF | TGTGCCAGCAGCTCAGGTGGCTACACCTTC
. | TRBJ1-1 | TRBV7-8 | 17 | . | CASSLGIRVGRTSEAFF | TGTGCCAGCAGCTTAGGGATTCGCGTGGGGCGCACTTCTGAAGCTTTCTTT
TRBD1 | TRBJ1-2 | TRBV30 | 13 | few | CAWTHGQGDGYTF | TGTGCCTGGACTCACGGACAGGGCGATGGCTACACCTTC
. | TRBJ2-5 | TRBV11-1 | 15 | . | CASSLGRGRGETQYF | TGTGCCAGCAGCTTAGGTCGTGGCCGGGGGGAGACCCAGTACTTC
. | TRBJ1-6 | TRBV7-9 | 12 | . | CASSVGGSPLHF | TGTGCCAGCAGCGTCGGTGGTTCACCCCTCCACTTT
. | TRBJ2-5 | TRBV27 | 14 | . | CASSWGTHQETQYF | TGTGCCAGCAGTTGGGGGACACATCAAGAGACCCAGTACTTC
. | TRBJ1-1 | TRBV6-5 | 14 | . | CASSGTRGLSEAFF | TGTGCCAGCTCTGGGACAAGAGGCTTGTCTGAAGCTTTCTTT
TRBD1 | TRBJ2-7 | TRBV27 | 14 | . | CASSPRDSTYEQYF | TGTGCCAGCAGTCCCCGGGACAGTACCTACGAGCAGTACTTC
. | TRBJ2-2 | TRBV14 | 16 | . | CASSQGGNYQTGELFF | TGTGCCAGCAGCCAAGGAGGGAACTATCAGACCGGGGAGCTGTTTTTT
TRBD2 | TRBJ2-7 | TRBV2 | 15 | . | CASSTSEIPPYEQYF | TGTGCCAGCAGCACTAGCGAGATCCCTCCCTACGAGCAGTACTTC
. | TRBJ1-1 | TRBV7-2 | 14 | . | CASSLDGGGTEAFF | TGTGCCAGCAGCTTAGACGGGGGAGGGACTGAAGCTTTCTTT
TRBD1 | TRBJ1-1 | TRBV12-5 | 15 | . | CASGLYRGRDTEAFF | TGTGCTAGTGGTTTGTACAGGGGGCGGGACACTGAAGCTTTCTTT
TRBD2 | TRBJ2-2 | TRBV10-3 | 18 | . | CAITNSLAGARGTGELFF | TGTGCCATCACCAACTCACTAGCGGGGGCCCGGGGGACCGGGGAGCTGTTTTTT
TRBD1 | TRBJ1-1 | TRBV29-1 | 12 | . | CSVVRQGAEAFF | TGCAGCGTTGTCCGACAGGGGGCTGAAGCTTTCTTT
. | TRBJ1-5 | TRBV4-1 | 15 | . | CASSQDRRSNQPQHF | TGCGCCAGCAGCCAAGATAGGAGGAGCAATCAGCCCCAGCATTTT
TRBD1 | TRBJ1-2 | TRBV19 | 14 | . | CASSGSRGIYGYTF | TGTGCCAGTAGTGGGTCCAGGGGGATCTATGGCTACACCTTC
TRBD2 | TRBJ2-3 | TRBV5-4 | 15 | . | CASSLVTRGADTQYF | TGTGCCAGCAGCTTGGTTACCCGGGGGGCAGATACGCAGTATTTT
TRBD1 | TRBJ1-1 | TRBV19 | 14 | . | CASSIGQGDTEAFF | TGTGCCAGTAGTATAGGGCAGGGGGACACTGAAGCTTTCTTT
TRBD1 | TRBJ2-2 | TRBV19 | 15 | . | CASSLGQGKHGELFF | TGTGCCAGTAGTCTCGGACAGGGGAAGCACGGGGAGCTGTTTTTT
TRBD1 | TRBJ2-1 | TRBV5-5 | 15 | . | CASSRTGGTYNEQFF | TGTGCCAGCAGCCGGACAGGGGGAACCTACAATGAGCAGTTCTTC
. | TRBJ2-7 | TRBV4-2 | 15 | . | CASSQDLWTTGEQYF | TGTGCCAGCAGCCAAGATCTTTGGACCACGGGGGAGCAGTACTTC
. | TRBJ2-3 | TRBV7-9 | 14 | . | CASSLGGVTDTQYF | TGTGCCAGCAGCTTAGGGGGGGTCACAGATACGCAGTATTTT
. | TRBJ1-2 | TRBV6-6 | 12 | . | CASSYGEYGYTF | TGTGCCAGCAGTTACGGGGAGTATGGCTACACCTTC
TRBD1 | TRBJ1-2 | TRBV27 | 12 | . | CAGSTTGVGYTF | TGTGCCGGCAGTACGACAGGGGTGGGCTACACCTTC
. | TRBJ2-7 | TRBV11-2 | 16 | . | CASSLGWGGTLYEQYF | TGTGCCAGCAGCTTAGGATGGGGGGGCACCCTCTACGAGCAGTACTTC
TRBD1 | TRBJ1-1 | TRBV19 | 14 | . | CASMRGQERTEAFF | TGTGCCAGTATGAGGGGACAGGAGAGGACTGAAGCTTTCTTT
. | TRBJ1-5 | TRBV12-3/TRBV12-4 | 13 | . | CASSSQGNQPQHF | TGTGCCAGCAGTTCCCAGGGGAATCAGCCCCAGCATTTT
. | TRBJ2-7 | TRBV6-6 | 12 | . | CASSSILVEQYF | TGTGCCAGCAGCTCTATCCTTGTGGAGCAGTACTTC
TRBD1 | TRBJ1-5 | TRBV15 | 15 | . | CATSRGTGSNQPQHF | TGTGCCACCAGCAGAGGGACAGGGAGCAATCAGCCCCAGCATTTT
. | TRBJ1-1 | TRBV3-1/TRBV3-2 | 14 | . | CASSQAGRNTEAFF | TGTGCCAGCAGCCAAGCAGGCAGGAACACTGAAGCTTTCTTT
. | TRBJ1-2 | TRBV10-3 | 11 | . | CAISGGYGYTF | TGTGCCATCAGTGGAGGCTATGGCTACACCTTC
. | TRBJ1-2 | TRBV2 | 15 | . | CASRELTATNYGYTF | TGTGCCAGCAGGGAACTGACAGCTACTAACTATGGCTACACCTTC
TRBD1 | TRBJ1-6 | TRBV19 | 17 | . | CASRTGTGLSYNSPLHF | TGTGCCAGTAGGACCGGGACAGGGCTTTCCTATAATTCACCCCTCCACTTT
. | TRBJ1-4 | TRBV30 | 13 | . | CAWSVGQGEKLFF | TGTGCCTGGAGTGTCGGCCAGGGCGAAAAACTGTTTTTT
. | TRBJ1-5 | TRBV18 | 12 | . | CASSLREGPQHF | TGTGCCAGCTCCCTCCGGGAGGGGCCCCAGCATTTT
TRBD1 | TRBJ1-2 | TRBV18 | 13 | . | CASSPRDRDGYTF | TGTGCCAGCTCACCAAGAGACAGGGACGGCTACACCTTC
. | TRBJ2-3 | TRBV6-1 | 17 | . | CASSEVKGDRYTDTQYF | TGTGCCAGCAGTGAAGTGAAGGGGGACCGTTACACAGATACGCAGTATTTT
. | TRBJ2-3 | TRBV11-2 | 14 | . | CASSHHRVEDTQYF | TGTGCCAGCAGCCACCACAGGGTTGAAGATACGCAGTATTTT
. | TRBJ1-2 | TRBV7-8 | 16 | . | CASSLVGGLLNYGYTF | TGTGCCAGCAGCTTAGTCGGGGGACTGCTTAACTATGGCTACACCTTC
. | TRBJ2-7 | TRBV19 | 14 | . | CASSIKRGSYEQYF | TGTGCCAGTAGTATTAAGAGAGGCTCCTACGAGCAGTACTTC
TRBD1 | TRBJ1-5 | TRBV6-2/TRBV6-3 | 16 | . | CASSYPGRGKFQPQHF | TGTGCCAGCAGTTACCCCGGCAGGGGGAAATTCCAGCCCCAGCATTTT
TRBD2 | TRBJ2-2 | TRBV2 | 18 | . | CASSEGGLAGALAGELFF | TGTGCCAGCAGTGAAGGGGGACTAGCGGGGGCTTTAGCCGGGGAGCTGTTTTTT
. | TRBJ1-1 | TRBV5-1 | 16 | . | CASRGSRGIDYTEAFF | TGCGCCAGCAGGGGGTCTAGAGGGATTGACTACACTGAAGCTTTCTTT
. | TRBJ1-2 | TRBV20-1 | 10 | . | CSARVSGYTF | TGCAGTGCTAGAGTCTCCGGCTACACCTTC